The TCR beta chain described here comes from a study of identical twins (dated by TCRdb to between 2015 and 2016). Turning to the overall study: To test whether fetal clonotypes persist, the study used deep sequencing on TCR alpha and beta repertoires from monozygotic twins, unrelated adults of various ages, and cord blood. To rule out contamination, replicate twin experiments were performed at different times with different library preparation protocols. On the study overall, not on this receptor specifically: Because the same donors could not be followed over many years, conclusions were based on cross-sectional statistical analysis. Abundant cord blood beta clonotypes carried fewer insertions; young adult naive repertoires showed a weaker similar trend, while memory repertoires showed none. Zero-insertion analyses could be partly confounded by invariant T cells such as MAIT and iNKT, although diverse VJ usage argued against such confounding for most clonotypes. A weaker excess of twin sharing was found in beta out-of-frame sequences because the signal-to-noise ratio was lowered by fewer shared sequences. Compared with coincidental sharing between unrelated individuals, out-of-frame TCR alpha sequences shared between twins showed an excess of sequences with low generation probability. In monozygotic twins, out-of-frame TCR alpha sharing was systematically underestimated by recombination models, although the models agreed with sharing between unrelated individuals.

From the cysteine up to the phenylalanine, the CDR3 has a length of 16 residues. Just CDR3 DNA is preserved here, 48 bases in frame from base 1. Per the germline V gene, MNHEY is the CDR1 and SVGAGI is the CDR2. V sheds 4 bases and J sheds 1 base, leaving 15 bases between their ends. Preparation of the library involved 5' RACE. The data were produced on an Illumina HiSeq 2000. Template switching added a universal primer binding site, and the final cDNA carried a unique molecular identifier that allowed TCR cDNA molecules to be counted accurately. Specific primers in the conserved constant-segment region were used to synthesize first-strand cDNA for TCR alpha and beta chains. To control for contamination, each cDNA library was double barcoded with a SMART-Mk sample barcode plus Illumina barcodes. TruSeq adapter sequences along with Illumina sample barcodes were introduced in two successive PCR steps. The TCR alpha and beta cDNA libraries were sequenced on the Illumina HiSeq platform using custom primers. The original pipeline was this. MiGEC was used to process raw reads and extract unique molecular identifiers, and MiXCR was used to find CDR3 positions. For each individual, recombination models were inferred using an EM algorithm with the repgenHMM and IGoR tools. The tcR package in R was used for shared clonotype analysis, with sharing normalized by the product of cloneset sizes. Out-of-frame nonproductive sequences were analyzed to study raw recombination free of thymic and clonal selection effects. TCRdb reworked the public reads: Q25 trimming with fastp, MiXCR clone assembly, productive beta chains retained. CDR3 protein sequences are deduplicated, and each keeps its most common genes and DNA. TCRdb, not the authors, supplied the V and J calls. Here the sample has 1.5 million to 2 million distinct CDR3 sequences; 25% to 35% occur a single time. The ten largest account for about 0.27% of the sample.

This clonotype was counted only a few times. The antigen it recognizes is unknown. Per-base quality was not reported, and no clone a single base away is much larger than it. Only healthy Caucasian donors were included. The chain is encoded by TRBV6-5 joined to TRBJ2-3, with a weak D call of TRBD2 (5 bases match). The sequencing sample was made of cord blood. The origin of this receptor is a newborn girl in good health. The DNA is TGTGCCAGCAGTTGGGCCCAGCTGAGGGGCACAGATACGCAGTATTTT. Its amino acids are CASSWAQLRGTDTQYF.